The 19 T cell receptor beta chains listed next were all sequenced from one sample in a study of blood T cell repertoires in COVID-19. Libraries were prepared by immunoSEQ multiplex PCR; TCRdb keeps only in-frame clonotypes and omits some of them. The sample carries about 230,000 clones, around 81% recorded once. Sample: peripheral blood. The receptors originated from a man between 50 and 59 years old with active or convalescent COVID-19.

This clone has more than one count but fewer than ten. V and J are TRBV5-1 and TRBJ2-2; D uncertain. The CDR3 sequence is 14 residues long. V was shortened by 4 bases and J by 1 base, with 8 bases between the two germline ends. Germline V gives CDR1 SGHRS, CDR2 YFSETQ. The CDR3 DNA is TGCGCCAGCAGCCCCCGACAGAACACCGGGGAGCTGTTTTTT. Protein sequence: CASSPRQNTGELFF.

The chain uses TRBV19 and TRBJ2-5, with 8 positions matching TRBD2. CDR1 LNHDA and CDR2 SQIVND come from the germline V gene (reference sequence). CDR3 length: 15 residues. After removal of 7 bases from V and 4 bases from J, the junction contained 11 bases not matched to a gene. CDR3 DNA sequence: TGTGCCAGTAATAACGGGGGGGAGGGCTCAGAGACCCAGTACTTC. Residues: CASNNGGEGSETQYF.

V is TRBV2 and J is TRBJ1-2, with D uncertain. Germline assignment: CDR1 SNHLY and CDR2 FYNNEI. Trimming pared 7 bases from V and 5 bases from J, leaving 17 bases between. The CDR3 consists of 14 residues. The CDR3 here is CASTTAANWYGYTF. CDR3 DNA: TGTGCCAGCACGACCGCGGCGAATTGGTATGGCTACACCTTC.

The chain has TRBV5-5 and TRBJ1-5, with D perhaps TRBD1 (6 bases). The CDR3 consists of 15 residues. Trimming stripped 0 bases from V and 6 bases from J, with 13 bases between. Looked up from germline, CDR1 is SGHKS and CDR2 is YYEKEE (reference sequence). The CDR3: CASSLGGGVGQPQHF. As DNA, the CDR3 is TGTGCCAGCAGCTTGGGAGGGGGTGTAGGTCAGCCCCAGCATTTT.

The chain carries TRBV15 and TRBJ2-7; D not resolved. The germline V gene encodes CDR1 LNHNV and CDR2 YYDKDF (reference sequence). With 0 bases removed from V and 2 bases from J, the gap between germline ends came to 11 bases. CDR3 length: 15 amino acids. This CDR3 reads CATSRDGLKTYEQYF. CDR3 bases: TGTGCCACCAGCAGAGATGGCCTGAAAACCTACGAGCAGTACTTC.

V usage is TRBV7-6 and J usage is TRBJ2-7; 13 bases map to TRBD2. Losses at the gene ends were 1 base for V and 0 bases for J; bases not matched to a gene: 6. Germline CDR1 is SGHVS and CDR2 is FNYEAQ. CDR3 length: 18 residues. The CDR3 reads CASSLGLAGGENSYEQYF. The CDR3 DNA is TGTGCCAGCAGCTTAGGACTAGCGGGGGGCGAAAACTCCTACGAGCAGTACTTC.

The gene calls are TRBV7-6 and TRBJ2-5; 7 bases align to TRBD1. This CDR3 comprises 16 residues. With 2 bases clipped from V and 1 base from J, the junction kept 7 bases outside the gene matches. Germline V lookup: CDR1 SGHVS, CDR2 FNYEAQ. In DNA form, the CDR3 reads TGTGCCAGCAGCTTAATGGCAGGGGGAGTCCAAGAGACCCAGTACTTC. Residues: CASSLMAGGVQETQYF.

The chain carries TRBV3-1 (or the pseudogene TRBV3-2) and TRBJ2-1, with D tentatively TRBD2 (6 bases). The CDR3 has 14 amino acids. Between the trimmed V and J ends, which lost 4 bases and 5 bases, there was a span of 12 bases. Germline CDR1 reads LGHDT; CDR2 reads YNNKEL (reference sequence). CDR3 coding DNA: TGTGCCAGCAGCCCCTCGGGGGTCAACAATGAGCAGTTCTTC. It encodes CASSPSGVNNEQFF.

The chain uses TRBV6-5 and TRBJ1-2, with 8 bases matching TRBD1. The germline gives CDR1 MNHEY, CDR2 SVGAGI. This CDR3 is 13 amino acids long. V trimming: 5 bases; J trimming: 2 bases; junction bases outside the gene matches: 1. As DNA, the CDR3 is TGTGCCAGCAGTCGACAGGGGAACTATGGCTACACCTTC. Translating gives CASSRQGNYGYTF.

The J gene is TRBJ1-1, the V gene TRBV11-1; D unclear. The CDR3 has 13 residues. Trimming shortened V by 5 bases and J by 5 bases, and 12 bases separated the two germline ends. Germline assignment: CDR1 SGHAT and CDR2 FQDESV (reference sequence). Here the CDR3 DNA reads TGTGCCAGCAGCCCCAACGGGAGGACTGAAGCTTTCTTT. Its protein is CASSPNGRTEAFF.

The V call is TRBV28, the J call TRBJ1-4, with TRBD1 matching over 8 bases. Germline V gives CDR1 MDHEN, CDR2 SYDVKM. Trimming cost V 5 bases and J 8 bases; bases outside gene matches: 13. CDR3 length: 16 amino acids. This chain's CDR3 is CASSPVQGGAGEKLFF. CDR3 sequence (DNA): TGTGCCAGCAGTCCAGTACAGGGGGGCGCAGGAGAAAAACTGTTTTTT.

The J gene is TRBJ2-7, the V gene TRBV6-5; perhaps TRBD1 as D (6 bases). The germline V gene encodes CDR1 MNHEY and CDR2 SVGAGI. The CDR3 runs to 14 residues. V was pared by 5 bases and J by 5 bases, with 16 bases between. The CDR3, as DNA: TGTGCCAGCAGTACGTTACAGGGTCTAGACGAGCAGTACTTC. Encoded protein: CASSTLQGLDEQYF.

In this sample, this clone turned up once. The V gene is TRBV9, the J gene TRBJ2-1, with 11 bases lining up with TRBD2. The CDR3 is made up of 15 amino acids. With 4 bases clipped from V and 8 bases from J, the junction kept 8 bases outside the gene matches. The germline CDR1 and CDR2 sequences are SGDLS and YYNGEE. Here the CDR3 reads CASSISGTSGYEQFF. The CDR3 coding sequence is TGTGCCAGCAGCATATCCGGGACTAGCGGCTATGAGCAGTTCTTC.

This clone was seen a handful of times. The chain links TRBV19 to TRBJ1-1; D unresolved. V was pared by 1 base and J by 5 bases, with 8 bases between. This CDR3 is built from 13 residues. The germline CDR1 and CDR2 sequences are LNHDA and SQIVND (reference sequence). Here the CDR3 DNA reads TGTGCCAGTAGTATAGTTTCGGGGACTGAAGCTTTCTTT. Translation gives CASSIVSGTEAFF.

V and J are TRBV28 and TRBJ2-5; no definite D call. The CDR3 is made up of 14 amino acids. Germline CDR1 MDHEN, CDR2 SYDVKM. The V and J ends lost 7 bases and 1 base respectively, with 13 bases between them. The CDR3 reads CASNKGGSQETQYF. CDR3 DNA sequence: TGTGCCAGCAACAAAGGCGGAAGCCAAGAGACCCAGTACTTC.

V is TRBV5-6 and J is TRBJ2-7; 8 positions match TRBD2. Trimming removed 0 bases from V and 3 bases from J; junction bases left unmatched: 2. CDR3 length: 14 residues. Germline V gene lookup returns CDR1 SGHDT and CDR2 YYEEEE. Here the CDR3 reads CASSLGLAYYEQYF. CDR3 sequence (DNA): TGTGCCAGCAGCTTGGGACTAGCGTACTACGAGCAGTACTTC. The full variable domain, its missing parts supplied by reference TRBV5-6 and TRBJ2-7, is DAGVTQSPTHLIKTRGQQVTLRCSPKSGHDTVSWYQQALGQGPQFIFQYYEEEERQRGNFPDRFSGHQFPNYSSELNVNALLLGDSALYLCASSLGLAYYEQYFGPGTRLTVT.

The J gene is TRBJ1-6, the V gene TRBV2; 7 nucleotides line up with TRBD1. The ends lost 7 bases at V and 6 bases at J; junction bases unmatched: 6. The CDR3 is 14 residues long. From germline, CDR1 is SNHLY and CDR2 FYNNEI. The CDR3 loop reads CASTQTGSNSPLHF. The CDR3 DNA is TGTGCCAGCACCCAGACAGGGAGTAATTCACCCCTCCACTTT. The entire variable domain, with the rest obtained from reference TRBV2 and TRBJ1-6, is as follows: EPEVTQTPSHQVTQMGQEVILRCVPISNHLYFYWYRQILGQKVEFLVSFYNNEISEKSEIFDDQFSVERPDGSNFTLKIRSTKLEDSAMYFCASTQTGSNSPLHFGNGTRLTVT.

The chain couples TRBV18 to TRBJ2-1; no firm D call. Germline CDR1 KGHSH, CDR2 LQKENI. Deletions cut 3 bases from V and 5 bases from J, with 14 bases between. This CDR3 has 15 amino acids. In nucleotides, the CDR3 is TGTGCCAGCTCACCGTCGAATCAGATGGACAATGAGCAGTTCTTC. It translates to CASSPSNQMDNEQFF.

This clone was seen just once. This rearrangement joins TRBV7-2 to TRBJ1-2, with TRBD1 as a possible D gene (5 bases). Trimming pared 2 bases from V and 8 bases from J, leaving 15 bases between. In germline, CDR1 is SGHTA, CDR2 FQGNSA. The CDR3 is 14 residues long. CDR3 in DNA: TGTGCCAGCAGCTTATTAGGGAGGGGCCGGGGCTACACCTTC. Amino acids: CASSLLGRGRGYTF.